This TCR beta chain was retrieved from a study of shared clonotypes between healthy human individuals. Per germline, CDR1 MDHEN and CDR2 SYDVKM. The CDR3 length is 13 residues. In unsorted samples, genomic DNA was obtained using 75 million to 90 million PBMCs. The authors distributed each subset's genomic DNA evenly over several immunoSEQ plates. Loaded into unsorted PBMC replicate PCRs was about 330 ng DNA, roughly 31,000 T cell genomes. Clones were sequenced by immunoSEQ multiplex PCR, and TCRdb holds only the in-frame ones, with some missing. The sample includes about 480,000 clones, 79% seen only once; the top ten take 10% to 15%. Ten or more counts support this clone.

The sample was PBMCs. This TCR was sampled from a woman between 35 and 50 years old in good health. Some clones in this sample may be carry-over from other donors' samples. The chain combines TRBV28 with TRBJ1-1, with 8 positions matching TRBD1. The CDR3: CVIQTGEDTEAFF. The CDR3 coding sequence is TGTGTCATCCAGACAGGGGAGGACACTGAAGCTTTCTTT.